A selection of T cell receptor beta chains follows, all from one sample in a study of blood T cell repertoires in COVID-19. Sequencing was performed with immunoSEQ multiplex PCR; in TCRdb, only in-frame clones are kept and a portion is missing. The sample contains 110,000 or so clones, about 85% of which appear only once. Sequencing was performed on peripheral blood. The receptor source for this set is a woman in her sixties or seventies with COVID-19, enrolled during active disease. The CDR3 runs from the conserved cysteine through the conserved F or W. A D gene is named only where the DNA matches it firmly. The listing skips clone size in some rows; elsewhere it reads once, few, many or a size class.

V	size	J	D	DNA	CDR3
TRBV6-5	few	TRBJ1-1	TRBD1	TGTGCCAGCACTCGACAGGGGTTGAACACTGAAGCTTTCTTT	CASTRQGLNTEAFF
TRBV5-6	.	TRBJ2-2	TRBD1	TGTGCCAGCAGCTTCGTGGTCAGGGGGCTGTTCGCGAACACCGGGGAGCTGTTTTTT	CASSFVVRGLFANTGELFF
TRBV2	once	TRBJ1-2	TRBD1	TGTGCCAGCAACTCGGGACAGGGCAATGGCTACACCTTC	CASNSGQGNGYTF
TRBV12-5	.	TRBJ2-7	.	TGTGCTAGTGGCCTTACAGCAAACGAGCAGTACTTC	CASGLTANEQYF
TRBV6-5	once	TRBJ1-3	TRBD1	TGTGCCAGCAGTTATCTACAGGGGGAAGGAAACACCATATATTTT	CASSYLQGEGNTIYF
TRBV6-1	once	TRBJ1-6	TRBD1	TGTGCCAGCAGTGGGTGGACAGGAGATAATAATTCACCCCTCCACTTT	CASSGWTGDNNSPLHF
TRBV7-9	.	TRBJ1-2	.	TGTGCCAGCAGCTTGGGGGGGCCCTATGGCTACACCTTC	CASSLGGPYGYTF
TRBV6-5	.	TRBJ1-2	.	TGTGCCAGCAGTTACAATAGTTATGGCTACACCTTC	CASSYNSYGYTF
TRBV6-5	.	TRBJ1-2	.	TGTGCCAGCAGCCCCACTAGTAACTATGGCTACACCTTC	CASSPTSNYGYTF
TRBV5-1	.	TRBJ2-1	TRBD2	TGCGCCAGCAGCGTTCAGCCTAGCGGGGTGTACAATGAGCAGTTCTTC	CASSVQPSGVYNEQFF
TRBV29-1	.	TRBJ2-3	.	TGCAGCGTTGAAGAGGGCAGCACAGATACGCAGTATTTT	CSVEEGSTDTQYF
TRBV5-4	.	TRBJ1-4	TRBD1	TGTGCCAGCAGTGACAAGGACAGGGCGGATGAAAAACTGTTTTTT	CASSDKDRADEKLFF
TRBV11-2	.	TRBJ2-5	.	TGTGCCAGCAGCCCCACTTCTCAAGAGACCCAGTACTTC	CASSPTSQETQYF
TRBV5-1	.	TRBJ2-7	.	TGCGCCAGCAGCGGGGCTGCCCGCTACGAGCAGTACTTC	CASSGAARYEQYF
TRBV11-2	once	TRBJ2-4	TRBD1	TGTGCCAGCAGCTTAGAACTGACAGGGGGACAGTACTTC	CASSLELTGGQYF
TRBV24-1	.	TRBJ2-1	TRBD1	TGTGCCACCAGTGACTCGGACAGGGTTTCGGTTGAGCAGTTCTTC	CATSDSDRVSVEQFF
TRBV5-4	.	TRBJ1-1	TRBD1	TGTGCCAGCAGCTCGAAAACAGGGGGCACTGAAGCTTTCTTT	CASSSKTGGTEAFF
TRBV7-9	.	TRBJ1-4	TRBD1	TGTGCCAGCAGCTCCGATTACCTCCGGGACAGTACTAATGAAAAACTGTTTTTT	CASSSDYLRDSTNEKLFF
TRBV5-4	.	TRBJ2-3	TRBD2	TGTGCCAGCAGGAGACTAGCGGGGGCAGATACGCAGTATTTT	CASRRLAGADTQYF
TRBV24-1	.	TRBJ2-3	TRBD2	TGTGCCACCAGTGCGGCTAGCGGGGCCGCAGATACGCAGTATTTT	CATSAASGAADTQYF
TRBV6-5	few	TRBJ2-5	.	TGTGCCAGCAGCCCCCGGACACGAGAGACCCAGTACTTC	CASSPRTRETQYF
TRBV29-1	.	TRBJ1-2	TRBD1	TGCAGCGTCCCGCGACAGGGCGCGAATGGCTACACCTTC	CSVPRQGANGYTF
TRBV5-1	.	TRBJ2-7	.	TGCGCCAGCAGCTTTTCAGGCAGCTCCTACGAGCAGTACTTC	CASSFSGSSYEQYF
TRBV10-1	once	TRBJ1-1	TRBD1	TGCGCCAGCAGCCCGGGACAGGGTTTAGAAGCTTTCTTT	CASSPGQGLEAFF
TRBV19	once	TRBJ1-5	.	TGTGCCAGTAGTATAATGGTAACAGCCCTAAGTGGTACCCAAAATCAGCCCCAGCATTTT	CASSIMVTALSGTQNQPQHF
TRBV5-5	.	TRBJ2-5	.	TGTGCCAGCAGCTTGGATGGGGACACGCAAGAGACCCAGTACTTC	CASSLDGDTQETQYF
TRBV5-1	.	TRBJ2-1	TRBD2	TGCGCCAGCAGCAGGACTAGCTTGGATGAGCAGTTCTTC	CASSRTSLDEQFF
TRBV9	.	TRBJ1-2	.	TGTGCCAGCAGCGTCCTCAGTCCTAACTATGGCTACACCTTC	CASSVLSPNYGYTF
TRBV2	.	TRBJ2-3	TRBD1	TGTGCCAGCAGTGTCGGACAGGGGGCGGAAGATACGCAGTATTTT	CASSVGQGAEDTQYF
TRBV7-2	.	TRBJ2-5	.	TGTGCCAGCAGCAACAACGGGGACCAAGAGACCCAGTACTTC	CASSNNGDQETQYF
TRBV27	.	TRBJ2-7	.	TGTGCCAGCAGTCGAACAGGGAAGTACGAGCAGTACTTC	CASSRTGKYEQYF
TRBV10-1	.	TRBJ2-3	TRBD2	TGCGCCAGCAGTTCGGGGGGGAGCACAGATACGCAGTATTTT	CASSSGGSTDTQYF
TRBV7-2	.	TRBJ1-6	.	TGTGCCAGCAGCCCCCGCGGGCCTAATTCACCCCTCCACTTT	CASSPRGPNSPLHF
TRBV19	.	TRBJ1-4	.	TGTGCCAGTAGTCCTCTTACAGGGAATGAAAAACTGTTTTTT	CASSPLTGNEKLFF
TRBV6-5	once	TRBJ1-2	TRBD1	TGTGCCAGCAGTTACTCTTGGGACAGGGGGCGAGGCTACACCTTC	CASSYSWDRGRGYTF
TRBV2	.	TRBJ2-5	TRBD2	TGTGCCAGCAGTGAAGGGAGCGGGGGTGTTGAAGAGACCCAGTACTTC	CASSEGSGGVEETQYF
TRBV7-3	once	TRBJ2-1	TRBD2	TGTGCCAGCAGCTTATGGCCTAGCGGGGATTACAATGAGCAGTTCTTC	CASSLWPSGDYNEQFF
TRBV9	.	TRBJ1-1	.	TGTGCCAGCAGCGTTCAGGCTATGAACACTGAAGCTTTCTTT	CASSVQAMNTEAFF
TRBV9	.	TRBJ1-6	.	TGTGCCAGCAGCGCCCCGGGACCCCTCCACTTT	CASSAPGPLHF
TRBV7-9	.	TRBJ1-4	.	TGTACACCAAGAGGGCCCCTTAATGAAAAACTGTTTTTT	CTPRGPLNEKLFF
TRBV27	.	TRBJ1-2	.	TGTGCCAGCAGTTTATCCGATCCCCTGCGGGGCTACACCTTC	CASSLSDPLRGYTF
TRBV4-3	few	TRBJ1-2	TRBD1	TGCGCCAGCAGCCAGGGGACAGGGTCGGCTGGCTACACCTTC	CASSQGTGSAGYTF
TRBV5-4	.	TRBJ2-7	.	TGTGCCAGCAGCCCGAGCCCCGGCTACGAGCAGTACTTC	CASSPSPGYEQYF
TRBV3-1/TRBV3-2	.	TRBJ1-2	.	TGTGCCAGCAGCCAAGATACAGCCTATGGCTACACCTTC	CASSQDTAYGYTF
TRBV3-1/TRBV3-2	.	TRBJ2-7	.	TGTGCCAGCAGCCAAGACTATACTAACCCCTACGAGCAGTACTTC	CASSQDYTNPYEQYF